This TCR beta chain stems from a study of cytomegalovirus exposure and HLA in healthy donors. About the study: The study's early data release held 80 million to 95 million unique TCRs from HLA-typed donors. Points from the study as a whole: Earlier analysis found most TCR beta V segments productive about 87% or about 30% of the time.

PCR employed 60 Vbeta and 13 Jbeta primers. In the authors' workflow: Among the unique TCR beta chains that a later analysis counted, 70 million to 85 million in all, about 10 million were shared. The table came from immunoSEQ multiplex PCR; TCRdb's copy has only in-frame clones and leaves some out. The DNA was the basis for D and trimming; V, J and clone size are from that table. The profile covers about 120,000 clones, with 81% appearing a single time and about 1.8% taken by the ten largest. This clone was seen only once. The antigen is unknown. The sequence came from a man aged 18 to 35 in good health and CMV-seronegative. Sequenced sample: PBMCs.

The CDR3 region is CASSAIFTGEVYGYTF. The DNA for the CDR3 is TGTGCCAGCAGCGCAATCTTTACAGGGGAGGTATATGGCTACACCTTC. The rearrangement joins TRBV5-6 to TRBJ1-2, with 7 bases identical to TRBD1. The germline V gene has CDR1 SGHDT and CDR2 YYEEEE. The CDR3 contains 16 residues. V shed 4 bases, J shed 5 bases, and the junction held 14 bases outside the gene matches. The whole variable domain, filled in from reference TRBV5-6 and TRBJ1-2, reads DAGVTQSPTHLIKTRGQQVTLRCSPKSGHDTVSWYQQALGQGPQFIFQYYEEEERQRGNFPDRFSGHQFPNYSSELNVNALLLGDSALYLCASSAIFTGEVYGYTFGSGTRLTVV.